This T cell receptor (beta chain) comes out of a study of T cells in Graves' hyperthyroidism and ophthalmopathy. For the study at large: Peripheral blood was obtained at initial diagnosis, preceding any treatment. General observations from the study: Blood shared most expanded thyroid clonotypes above 0.001.

The CDR3 consists of 18 residues. V gave up 6 bases and J gave up 8 bases; unmatched junction bases: 20. The germline CDR1 and CDR2 sequences are SQVTM and ANQGSEA. Many counts were recorded for this clonotype. Its antigen is undetermined. It was RNA transcripts that yielded the amplified TCR beta CDR3 regions. Carried out on the TCR CDR3, a first-round RT-PCR used the HTBI primer set. TCRdb fed the multiplex PCR reads into MiXCR, producing one record per CDR3 protein. Here the sample spans over 500,000 distinct CDR3 sequences, approximately 17% being singletons. Sequencing was carried out using blood. This TCR was sampled from a woman aged 18-29 years with Graves' ophthalmopathy. The V and J genes are TRBV29-1 and TRBJ2-1; TRBD2 agrees at 12 bases. CDR3 sequence (DNA): TGCAGCGTCGCCCGGCCTTGGAATCTAGCGGGAGGGCGCGATGAGCAGTTCTTC. Protein: CSVARPWNLAGGRDEQFF.